This record concerns one TCR beta chain sequence. Per germline, CDR1 SGHTA and CDR2 FQGNSA. The CDR3 extends over 15 amino acids. Trimming took 5 bases from V and 1 from J, leaving 13 bases between them. This record belongs to a study of T-cell memory formation after mild COVID-19. TCRdb used MiXCR to reprocess the 5' RACE reads, holding one entry per CDR3 protein. The data show 190,000 or so distinct CDR3 sequences, about 11% seen once. The TCR was taken from a man younger than 35 who had mild COVID-19 (a few samples of this study predate the infection). Cell type and time point are not known. The sample was PBMCs or a T cell subset sorted from them (not recorded which). The genes are TRBV7-2 and TRBJ2-3; D possibly corresponds to TRBD2 (6 bases). The DNA of the CDR3 is TGTGCCAGCAGCCCGGAGGGGCGGGGCACAGATACGCAGTATTTT. It translates to CASSPEGRGTDTQYF.